This entry lists 20 T cell receptor beta chains sequenced from one sample in a study of blood T cells in healthy people across ages. Primed by a sample-barcoded 5' primer and a J-beta primer mix, a second PCR proceeded for about 7 to 11 cycles. TCRdb independently ran MiXCR on the 5' RACE reads; one entry per CDR3 protein. The data hold approximately 810,000 distinct CDR3 sequences, with 36% observed a single time. The specimen was blood. All receptors come from a man aged 18 to 29 in good health.

The J gene is TRBJ1-2, the V gene TRBV6-1; 11 bases map to TRBD1. CDR1 is MNHNS, CDR2 SASEGT, per germline. V lost 7 bases, J lost 8 bases, and 12 bases stayed unmatched. The CDR3 is 15 amino acids. CDR3 coding DNA: TGTGCCAGCATCCGCAGGACAGGGGGCCCGCAAGGCTACACCTTC. This sequence encodes CASIRRTGGPQGYTF.

V gene TRBV6-6 combines with J gene TRBJ2-5; TRBD2 is a possible D gene (6 bases). The CDR3 is 15 residues long. Per the germline V gene, CDR1 is MNHNY and CDR2 is SVGAGI (reference sequence). V lost 0 bases and J lost 2, with 10 bases in between. CDR3 loop: CASSYSRERQETQYF. The CDR3 DNA reads as TGTGCCAGCAGTTACTCCCGGGAGCGTCAAGAGACCCAGTACTTC.

This clonotype was counted only a few times. This sequence joins TRBV30 and TRBJ2-5; a possible D gene is TRBD1 (5 bases). Trimming left V 0 bases short and J 5 bases short, with 10 bases between. The CDR3 is 13 amino acids. Germline V gene sequence: CDR1 GTSNPN, CDR2 SVGIG (reference sequence). CDR3 residues: CAWSVKGVETQYF. Here the CDR3 DNA reads TGTGCCTGGAGTGTAAAAGGGGTCGAGACCCAGTACTTC.

The V gene is TRBV7-3, the J gene TRBJ1-2, with D uncertain. The CDR3 is made up of 14 amino acids. The ends were cut back, 5 bases at V and 6 bases at J, with 16 bases in the middle. Germline CDR1 is SGHTA and CDR2 is FQGTGA. The CDR3 here is CASSPRTAANGYTF. CDR3 bases: TGTGCCAGCAGCCCAAGGACCGCCGCTAATGGCTACACCTTC.

This clonotype was seen more than once but under ten times. The J gene is TRBJ2-1, the V gene TRBV12-3 or TRBV12-4; 13 bases align to TRBD2. Unmatched junction bases numbered 10, after V lost 5 bases and J lost 9 bases. This CDR3 spans 16 amino acids. The CDR3 reads CASSGGTSGEPSEQFF. The DNA of the CDR3 is TGTGCCAGCAGTGGGGGGACTAGCGGGGAACCTAGTGAGCAGTTCTTC.

This chain uses TRBV2 with TRBJ2-6, with unresolved D. The CDR3 has 15 amino acids. Germline V gene sequence: CDR1 SNHLY, CDR2 FYNNEI. V was shortened by 6 bases and J by 0 bases, with 9 bases between the two germline ends. The CDR3 nucleotides read TGTGCCAGCAGCGCACAAGTCTCTGGGGCCAACGTCCTGACTTTC. This gives the protein CASSAQVSGANVLTF. The full variable domain, completed using reference TRBV2 and TRBJ2-6, is EPEVTQTPSHQVTQMGQEVILRCVPISNHLYFYWYRQILGQKVEFLVSFYNNEISEKSEIFDDQFSVERPDGSNFTLKIRSTKLEDSAMYFCASSAQVSGANVLTFGAGSRLTVL.

This clonotype came up many times. J is TRBJ2-7 and V is TRBV14, with D perhaps matching TRBD1 (5 bases). Germline CDR1 is SGHDN and CDR2 is FVKESK. This CDR3 is 15 amino acids long. V was trimmed by 1 base and J by 3 bases, leaving 13 bases between them. DNA for the CDR3: TGTGCCAGCAGCCAAGCGGCAGGGAAAGACTACGAGCAGTACTTC. It specifies CASSQAAGKDYEQYF. The whole variable domain, filled in from reference TRBV14 and TRBJ2-7, reads EAGVTQFPSHSVIEKGQTVTLRCDPISGHDNLYWYRRVMGKEIKFLLHFVKESKQDESGMPNNRFLAERTGGTYSTLKVQPAELEDSGVYFCASSQAAGKDYEQYFGPGTRLTVT.

For this clonotype: Mismatch with germline at one junction end may stem from a read error. This rearrangement joins TRBV12-3 or TRBV12-4 to TRBJ2-7; D is uncertain. This CDR3 contains 14 residues. In nucleotides, the CDR3 is TGTGCCAACAGTTCCTCGGCGGTCTACAATGAGCAGTACTTC. Its protein is CANSSSAVYNEQYF.

This clonotype was found a few times. The chain combines TRBV7-2 with TRBJ2-7; 7 bases map to TRBD1. CDR1 and CDR2 (germline): SGHTA, FQGNSA. J gave up 3 bases and V 0 bases, and 5 bases lay outside the gene matches. The CDR3 has 15 residues. This CDR3 reads CASSLAGAGGYEQYF. For the CDR3, the DNA is TGTGCCAGCAGCTTAGCGGGCGCAGGGGGCTACGAGCAGTACTTC.

This chain links TRBV20-1 with TRBJ2-3, with D perhaps TRBD1 or TRBD2 (6 bases each). The V and J ends lost 5 bases and 0 bases respectively, with 15 bases between them. In germline, CDR1 is DFQATT, CDR2 SNEGSKA (reference sequence). The CDR3 sequence is 15 residues long. This chain's CDR3 is CSAVRGAHSTDTQYF. CDR3 nucleotides: TGCAGTGCTGTGAGGGGGGCTCATAGCACAGATACGCAGTATTTT.

This clonotype was found a few times. V usage is TRBV12-3 or TRBV12-4 and J usage is TRBJ1-2, with D hard to call. The CDR3 has 13 residues. Trimming left V 7 bases short and J 4 bases short, with 13 bases between. The CDR3 DNA is TGTGCCAGCACCGATACTACAGCCTATGGCTACACCTTC. This codes for CASTDTTAYGYTF.

This clonotype showed up just a few times. The gene calls are TRBV20-1 and TRBJ2-7, with 11 bases fitting TRBD1. Trimming took 5 bases from V and 6 from J; bases not matched to a gene: 6. Germline assignment: CDR1 DFQATT and CDR2 SNEGSKA (reference sequence). This CDR3 contains 13 residues. This CDR3 reads CSAQRDRGGEQYF. CDR3 nucleotides: TGCAGTGCTCAGCGGGACAGGGGGGGCGAGCAGTACTTC.

The gene calls are TRBV7-2 and TRBJ2-3; the match to TRBD1 covers 11 bases. After removal of 4 bases from V and 4 bases from J, the junction contained 7 bases not matched to a gene. The germline gives CDR1 SGHTA, CDR2 FQGNSA. There are 16 residues in the CDR3. The chain's CDR3 is CASSSRPGQGADTQYF. The DNA for the CDR3 is TGTGCCAGCAGCTCGAGACCGGGACAGGGGGCAGATACGCAGTATTTT.

This clonotype was counted between two and nine times. The chain uses TRBV5-1 and TRBJ2-3; tentative D call: TRBD1 (6 bases). Germline V gene sequence: CDR1 SGHRS, CDR2 YFSETQ. Trimming took off 0 bases at V and 3 bases at J, with 11 bases between the two ends. The CDR3 length is 15 residues. This CDR3 is CASSLEAQGTDTQYF. CDR3 DNA sequence: TGCGCCAGCAGCTTGGAGGCACAGGGAACAGATACGCAGTATTTT.

The rearrangement links TRBV4-3 to TRBJ2-1, with 12 bases lining up with TRBD2. The last part of the DNA fits TRBJ2-7 better; the J call may be wrong. Per the germline V gene, CDR1 is LGHNA and CDR2 is YSLEER. The CDR3 extends over 16 amino acids. CDR3 sequence: CASSQDLAGGYNEQYF. The CDR3 coding sequence is TGCGCCAGCAGCCAGGATCTAGCGGGGGGGTACAATGAGCAGTACTTC.

CDR3 residues: CASSWDRAKNIQYF. Written as DNA, the CDR3 is TGTGCCAGCAGCTGGGACAGGGCCAAAAACATTCAGTACTTC. The chain combines TRBV7-9 with TRBJ2-4, with TRBD1 matching 8 bases. The V segment lost 4 bases and the J segment 1 base; nucleotides outside the gene matches: 0. The CDR3 is made up of 14 amino acids. CDR1 is SEHNR, CDR2 FQNEAQ, per germline (reference sequence).

This clonotype turned up a few times. V gene TRBV4-1 combines with J gene TRBJ1-5; TRBD1 might be the D (6 bases). Trimming took 0 bases from V and 4 from J, leaving 10 bases between them. The CDR3 has 15 residues. The germline V gene encodes CDR1 MGHRA and CDR2 YSYEKL. The CDR3 DNA reads as TGCGCCAGCAGCCAAGATTACAGGGCGAATCAGCCCCAGCATTTT. The encoded protein is CASSQDYRANQPQHF.

The chain links TRBV15 to TRBJ1-1; D perhaps matches TRBD1 (5 bases). V was trimmed by 0 bases and J by 1 base, leaving 21 bases between them. The CDR3 spans 19 residues. Germline V lookup: CDR1 LNHNV, CDR2 YYDKDF (reference sequence). The CDR3 DNA is TGTGCCACCAGCAGAGATCTCTCGGGACTGGCCCTGGGGAACACTGAAGCTTTCTTT. This codes for CATSRDLSGLALGNTEAFF.

The chain joins TRBV30 to TRBJ1-2; TRBD1 aligns across 7 bases. J was trimmed by 7 bases and V by 2 bases; bases with no gene match: 10. The CDR3 is 14 amino acids. The germline V gene has CDR1 GTSNPN and CDR2 SVGIG (reference sequence). The DNA for the CDR3 is TGTGCCTGGAGTATGGGGGACAGAAGCGGTGGCTACACCTTC. This sequence encodes CAWSMGDRSGGYTF.

This chain joins TRBV29-1 and TRBJ2-1; D is undetermined. Germline CDR1 SQVTM, CDR2 ANQGSEA. The CDR3 extends over 15 amino acids. Between the trimmed V and J ends, which lost 7 bases and 7 bases, there was a span of 23 bases. CDR3: CSAVGILALGNEQFF. CDR3 nucleotide sequence: TGCAGCGCCGTGGGGATCTTAGCTCTCGGGAATGAGCAGTTCTTC.